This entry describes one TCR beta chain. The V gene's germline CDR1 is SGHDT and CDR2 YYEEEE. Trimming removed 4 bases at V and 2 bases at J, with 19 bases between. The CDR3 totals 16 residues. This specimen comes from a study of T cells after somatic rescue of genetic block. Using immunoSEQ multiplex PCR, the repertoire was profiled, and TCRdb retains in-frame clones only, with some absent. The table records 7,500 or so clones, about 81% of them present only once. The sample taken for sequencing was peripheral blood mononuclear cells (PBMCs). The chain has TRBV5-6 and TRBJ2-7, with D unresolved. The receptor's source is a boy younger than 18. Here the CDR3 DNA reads TGTGCCAGCAGCCCCACGTACGGCTCCCTGGCCTACGAGCAGTACTTC. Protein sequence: CASSPTYGSLAYEQYF.